This T cell receptor beta chain emerged from a study of shared clonotypes between healthy human individuals. Whole-study findings and limits: What rarefaction showed was incomplete sorted-subset sequencing despite large depth.

For this clone: Antigen specificity is unknown.

Several immunoSEQ plates received, in even portions, the genomic DNA of each subset. Sequencing was performed with immunoSEQ multiplex PCR; in TCRdb, only in-frame clones are kept and a portion is missing. The sample has about 2,100,000 clones; 85% to 95% are singletons. The CDR3 is 15 residues long. Trimming shortened V by 5 bases and J by 5 bases, and 18 bases separated the two germline ends. Germline V gene sequence: CDR1 SGHTA, CDR2 FQGNSA. Naivety among CD8 cells was defined by CD45RO negativity and positive CCR7 selection, thereby excluding terminally differentiated effector memory CD45RA+ cells.

The sequence came from a man aged 18 to 29 in good health. Some clones in this sample may be carry-over from other donors' samples. The chain employs TRBV7-2 and TRBJ2-5, with D unclear. The sample consisted of naive CD8+ T cells from PBMCs. The CDR3 nucleotides read TGTGCCAGCAGCCCTAAAGAACCGGTGCGGGAGACCCAGTACTTC. Encoded protein: CASSPKEPVRETQYF. Drawing the rest from reference TRBV7-2 and TRBJ2-5, the complete variable domain is GAGVSQSPSNKVTEKGKDVELRCDPISGHTALYWYRQSLGQGLEFLIYFQGNSAPDKSGLPSDRFSAERTGGSVSTLTIQRTQQEDSAVYLCASSPKEPVRETQYFGPGTRLLVL.